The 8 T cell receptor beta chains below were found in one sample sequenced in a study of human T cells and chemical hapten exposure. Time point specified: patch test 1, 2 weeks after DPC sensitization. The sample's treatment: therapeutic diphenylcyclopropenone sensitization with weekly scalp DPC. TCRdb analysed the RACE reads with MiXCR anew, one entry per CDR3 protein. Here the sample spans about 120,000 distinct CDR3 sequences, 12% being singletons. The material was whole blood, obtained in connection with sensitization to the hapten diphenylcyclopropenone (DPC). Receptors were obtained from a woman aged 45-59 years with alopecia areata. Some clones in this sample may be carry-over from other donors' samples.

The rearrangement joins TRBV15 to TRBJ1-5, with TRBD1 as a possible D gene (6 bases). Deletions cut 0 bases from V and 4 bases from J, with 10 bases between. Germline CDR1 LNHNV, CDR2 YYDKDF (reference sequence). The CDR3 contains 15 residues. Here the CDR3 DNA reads TGTGCCACCAGCAGAGATGTGGACAGAAATCAGCCCCAGCATTTT. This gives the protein CATSRDVDRNQPQHF.

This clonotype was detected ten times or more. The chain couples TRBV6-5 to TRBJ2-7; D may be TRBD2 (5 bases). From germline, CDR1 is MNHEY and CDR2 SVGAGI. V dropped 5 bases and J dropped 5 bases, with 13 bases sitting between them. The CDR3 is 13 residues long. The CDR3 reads CASSERPGNEQYF. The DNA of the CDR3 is TGTGCCAGCAGTGAGCGACCGGGAAACGAGCAGTACTTC.

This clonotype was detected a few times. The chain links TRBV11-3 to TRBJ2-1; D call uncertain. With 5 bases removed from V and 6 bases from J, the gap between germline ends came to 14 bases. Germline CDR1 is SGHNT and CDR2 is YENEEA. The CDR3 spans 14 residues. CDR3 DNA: TGTGCCAGCAGCCTCTTGTCCCTAAGCAATGAGCAGTTCTTC. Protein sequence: CASSLLSLSNEQFF.

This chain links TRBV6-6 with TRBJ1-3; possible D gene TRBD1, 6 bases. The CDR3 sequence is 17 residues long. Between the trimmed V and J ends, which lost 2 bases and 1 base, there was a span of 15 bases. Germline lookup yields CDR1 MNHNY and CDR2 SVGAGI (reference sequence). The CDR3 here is CASSYPGGGSSGNTIYF. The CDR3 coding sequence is TGTGCCAGCAGTTACCCCGGGGGCGGTTCTTCTGGAAACACCATATATTTT.

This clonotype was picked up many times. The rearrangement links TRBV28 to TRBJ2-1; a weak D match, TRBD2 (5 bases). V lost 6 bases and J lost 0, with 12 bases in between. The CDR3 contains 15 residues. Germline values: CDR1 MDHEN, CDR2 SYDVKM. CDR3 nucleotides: TGTGCCAGCAGAGTCGGAGGTAGCTCCTACAATGAGCAGTTCTTC. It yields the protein CASRVGGSSYNEQFF. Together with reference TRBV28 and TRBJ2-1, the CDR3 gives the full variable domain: DVKVTQSSRYLVKRTGEKVFLECVQDMDHENMFWYRQDPGLGLRLIYFSYDVKMKEKGDIPEGYSVSREKKERFSLILESASTNQTSMYLCASRVGGSSYNEQFFGPGTRLTVL.

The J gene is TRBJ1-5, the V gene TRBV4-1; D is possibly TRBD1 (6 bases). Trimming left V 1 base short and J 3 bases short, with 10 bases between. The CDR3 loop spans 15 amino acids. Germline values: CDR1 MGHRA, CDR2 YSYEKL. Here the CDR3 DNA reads TGCGCCAGCAGCCAAGTAGGGGGACTCAATCAGCCCCAGCATTTT. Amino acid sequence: CASSQVGGLNQPQHF.

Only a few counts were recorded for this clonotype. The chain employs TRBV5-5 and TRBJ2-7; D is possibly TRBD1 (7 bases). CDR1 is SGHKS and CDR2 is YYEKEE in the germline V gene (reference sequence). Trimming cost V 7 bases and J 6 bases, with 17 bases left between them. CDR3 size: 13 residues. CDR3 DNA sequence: TGTGCCAGCGGTGGGCAGGGGGGCCGCGAGCAGTACTTC. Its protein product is CASGGQGGREQYF.

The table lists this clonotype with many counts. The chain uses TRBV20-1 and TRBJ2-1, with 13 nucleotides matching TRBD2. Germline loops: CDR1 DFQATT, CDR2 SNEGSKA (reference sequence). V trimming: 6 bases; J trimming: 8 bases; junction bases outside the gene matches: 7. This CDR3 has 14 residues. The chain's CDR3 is CSAVGTSGAHEQFF. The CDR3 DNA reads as TGCAGTGCCGTAGGGACTAGCGGGGCCCATGAGCAGTTCTTC.